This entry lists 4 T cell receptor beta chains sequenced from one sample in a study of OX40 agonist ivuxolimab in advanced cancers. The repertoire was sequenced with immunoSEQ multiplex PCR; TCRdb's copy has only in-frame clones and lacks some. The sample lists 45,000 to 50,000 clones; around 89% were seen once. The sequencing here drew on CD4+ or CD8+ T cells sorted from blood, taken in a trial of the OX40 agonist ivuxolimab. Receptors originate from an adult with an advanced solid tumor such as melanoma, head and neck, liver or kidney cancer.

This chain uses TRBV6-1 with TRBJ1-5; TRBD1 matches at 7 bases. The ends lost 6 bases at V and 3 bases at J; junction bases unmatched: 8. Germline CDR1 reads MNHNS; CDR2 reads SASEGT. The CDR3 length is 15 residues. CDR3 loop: CASSPEGALNQPQHF. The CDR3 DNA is TGTGCCAGCAGCCCCGAGGGGGCCCTCAATCAGCCCCAGCATTTT.

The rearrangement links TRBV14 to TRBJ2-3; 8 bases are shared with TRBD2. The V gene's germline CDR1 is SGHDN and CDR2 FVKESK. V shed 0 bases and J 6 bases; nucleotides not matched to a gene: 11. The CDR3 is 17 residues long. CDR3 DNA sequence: TGTGCCAGCAGCCAAGAGGTGACGGCGGGGGGTGTTGATACGCAGTATTTT. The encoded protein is CASSQEVTAGGVDTQYF.

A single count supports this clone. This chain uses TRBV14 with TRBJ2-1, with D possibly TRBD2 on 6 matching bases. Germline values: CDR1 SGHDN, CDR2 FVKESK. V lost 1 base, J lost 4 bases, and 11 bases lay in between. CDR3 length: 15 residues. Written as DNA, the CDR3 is TGTGCCAGCAGCCAAGGGAGGCGGGGATACAATGAGCAGTTCTTC. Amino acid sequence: CASSQGRRGYNEQFF.

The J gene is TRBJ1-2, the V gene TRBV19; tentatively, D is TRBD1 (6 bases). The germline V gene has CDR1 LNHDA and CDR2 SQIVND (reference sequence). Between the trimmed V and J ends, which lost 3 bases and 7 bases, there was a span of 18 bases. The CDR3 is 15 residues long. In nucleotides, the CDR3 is TGTGCCAGTAGTATTGGGACAAGAGGGGGAATTGGCTACACCTTC. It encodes CASSIGTRGGIGYTF.